One TCR beta chain is described in this entry. Its target is unknown. The data were obtained in a study of monozygotic twins with inflammatory bowel disease. Broader study findings: In patient repertoires, differing immunosuppressive treatments may have added some variability.

Germline CDR1 is DFQATT and CDR2 is SNEGSKA (reference sequence). This CDR3 is built from 12 residues. TCRdb reprocessed the 5' RACE reads and reports one entry per CDR3 protein, with no DNA. This specimen shows a few hundred thousand distinct CDR3 sequences; the ten leading clones hold less than 2.5%. The clonotype originates from a human donor with ulcerative colitis or Crohn's disease, or a healthy co-twin of an affected twin (not recorded which). The sequenced sample was blood. The V call is TRBV20-1, the J call TRBJ2-7. The CDR3 spells CSAGFRNYEQYF.